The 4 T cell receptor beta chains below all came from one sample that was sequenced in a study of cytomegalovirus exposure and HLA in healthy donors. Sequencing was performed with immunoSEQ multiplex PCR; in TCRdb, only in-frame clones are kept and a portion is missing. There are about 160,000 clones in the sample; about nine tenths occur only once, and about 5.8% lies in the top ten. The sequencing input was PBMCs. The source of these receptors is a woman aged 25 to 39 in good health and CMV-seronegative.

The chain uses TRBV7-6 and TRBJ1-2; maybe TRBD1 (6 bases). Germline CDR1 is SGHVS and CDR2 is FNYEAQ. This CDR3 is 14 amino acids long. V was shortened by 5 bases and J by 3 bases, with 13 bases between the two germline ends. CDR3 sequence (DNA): TGTGCCAGCAGCCGGGGGCAGAGTGACTATGGCTACACCTTC. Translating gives CASSRGQSDYGYTF.

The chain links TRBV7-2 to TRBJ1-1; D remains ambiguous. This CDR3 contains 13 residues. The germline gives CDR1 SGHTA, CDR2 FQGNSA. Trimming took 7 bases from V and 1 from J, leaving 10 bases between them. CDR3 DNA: TGTGCCAGCACTCAACCGAAGAACACTGAAGCTTTCTTT. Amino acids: CASTQPKNTEAFF.

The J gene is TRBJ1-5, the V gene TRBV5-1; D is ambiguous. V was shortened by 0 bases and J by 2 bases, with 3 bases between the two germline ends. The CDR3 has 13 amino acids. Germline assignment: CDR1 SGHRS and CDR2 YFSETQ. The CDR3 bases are TGCGCCAGCAGCTTGGACCGCAATCAGCCCCAGCATTTT. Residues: CASSLDRNQPQHF.

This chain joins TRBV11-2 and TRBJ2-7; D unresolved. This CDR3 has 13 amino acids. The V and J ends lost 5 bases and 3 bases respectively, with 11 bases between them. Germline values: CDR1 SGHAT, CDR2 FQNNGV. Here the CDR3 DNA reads TGTGCCAGCAGCGGTCCAGCAGACTACGAGCAGTACTTC. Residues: CASSGPADYEQYF.